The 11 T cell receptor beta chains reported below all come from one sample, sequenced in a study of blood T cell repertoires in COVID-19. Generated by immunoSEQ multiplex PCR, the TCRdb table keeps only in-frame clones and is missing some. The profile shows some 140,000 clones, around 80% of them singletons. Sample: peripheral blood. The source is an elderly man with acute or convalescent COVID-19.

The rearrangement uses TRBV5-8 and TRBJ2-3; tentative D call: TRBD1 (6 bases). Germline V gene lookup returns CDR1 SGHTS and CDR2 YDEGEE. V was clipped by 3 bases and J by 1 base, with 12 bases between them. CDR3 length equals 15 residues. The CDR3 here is CASSSLGQGTDTQYF. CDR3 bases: TGTGCCAGCAGCTCATTGGGACAAGGCACAGATACGCAGTATTTT.

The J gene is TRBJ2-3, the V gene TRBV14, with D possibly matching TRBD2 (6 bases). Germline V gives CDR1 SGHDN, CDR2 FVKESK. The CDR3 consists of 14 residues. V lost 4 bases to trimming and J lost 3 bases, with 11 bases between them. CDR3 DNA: TGTGCCAGCAGCCCGACTAGTGGAACAGATACGCAGTATTTT. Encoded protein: CASSPTSGTDTQYF. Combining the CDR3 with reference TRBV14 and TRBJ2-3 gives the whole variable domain EAGVTQFPSHSVIEKGQTVTLRCDPISGHDNLYWYRRVMGKEIKFLLHFVKESKQDESGMPNNRFLAERTGGTYSTLKVQPAELEDSGVYFCASSPTSGTDTQYFGPGTRLTVL.

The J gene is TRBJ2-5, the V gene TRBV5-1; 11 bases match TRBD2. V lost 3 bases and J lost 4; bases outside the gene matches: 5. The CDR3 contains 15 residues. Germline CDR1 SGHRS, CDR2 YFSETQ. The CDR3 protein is CASSSGLADRETQYF. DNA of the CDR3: TGCGCCAGCAGCTCGGGACTAGCGGATAGAGAGACCCAGTACTTC.

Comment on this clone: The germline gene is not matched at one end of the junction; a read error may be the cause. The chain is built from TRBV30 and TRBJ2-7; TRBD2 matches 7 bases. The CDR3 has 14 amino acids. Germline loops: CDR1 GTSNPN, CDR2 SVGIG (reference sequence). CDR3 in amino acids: CARSGASGTYEQYF. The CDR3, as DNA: TGTGCCCGGAGTGGGGCTAGCGGTACCTACGAGCAGTACTTC.

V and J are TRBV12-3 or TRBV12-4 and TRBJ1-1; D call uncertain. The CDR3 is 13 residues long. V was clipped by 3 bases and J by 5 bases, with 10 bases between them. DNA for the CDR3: TGTGCCAGCAGTTTCCTAGGGAGGACTGAAGCTTTCTTT. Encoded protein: CASSFLGRTEAFF.

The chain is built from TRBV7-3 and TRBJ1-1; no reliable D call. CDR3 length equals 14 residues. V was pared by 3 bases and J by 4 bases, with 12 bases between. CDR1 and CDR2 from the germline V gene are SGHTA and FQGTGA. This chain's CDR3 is CASSFLGEGTEAFF. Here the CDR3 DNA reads TGTGCCAGCAGCTTTCTAGGAGAGGGCACTGAAGCTTTCTTT.

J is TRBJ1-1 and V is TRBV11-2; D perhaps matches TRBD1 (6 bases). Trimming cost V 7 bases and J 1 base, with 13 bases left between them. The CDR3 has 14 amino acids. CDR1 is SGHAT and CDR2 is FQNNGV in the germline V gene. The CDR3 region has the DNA TGTGCCAGCACCCAGGGGATGACGAACACTGAAGCTTTCTTT. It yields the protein CASTQGMTNTEAFF.

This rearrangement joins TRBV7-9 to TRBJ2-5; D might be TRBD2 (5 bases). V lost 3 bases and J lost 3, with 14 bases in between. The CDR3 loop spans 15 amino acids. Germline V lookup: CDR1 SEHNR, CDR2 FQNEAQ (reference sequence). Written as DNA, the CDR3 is TGTGCCAGCAGCTTTGGGATCGGGGTTGAAGAGACCCAGTACTTC. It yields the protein CASSFGIGVEETQYF. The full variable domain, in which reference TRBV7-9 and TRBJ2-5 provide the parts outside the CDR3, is DTGVSQNPRHKITKRGQNVTFRCDPISEHNRLYWYRQTLGQGPEFLTYFQNEAQLEKSRLLSDRFSAERPKGSFSTLEIQRTEQGDSAMYLCASSFGIGVEETQYFGPGTRLLVL.

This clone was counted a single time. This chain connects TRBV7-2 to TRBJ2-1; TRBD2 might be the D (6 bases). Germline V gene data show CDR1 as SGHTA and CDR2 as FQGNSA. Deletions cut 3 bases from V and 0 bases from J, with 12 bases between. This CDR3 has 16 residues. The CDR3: CASSFLGGASYNEQFF. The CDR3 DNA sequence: TGTGCCAGCAGCTTTTTAGGCGGGGCCTCCTACAATGAGCAGTTCTTC.

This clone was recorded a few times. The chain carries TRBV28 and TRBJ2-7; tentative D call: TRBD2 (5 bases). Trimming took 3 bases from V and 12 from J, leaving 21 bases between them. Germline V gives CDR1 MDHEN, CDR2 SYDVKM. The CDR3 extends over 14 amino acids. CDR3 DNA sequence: TGTGCCAGCAGTTTTGCCAACCAGTTAGGACTTATGTACTTC. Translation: CASSFANQLGLMYF.

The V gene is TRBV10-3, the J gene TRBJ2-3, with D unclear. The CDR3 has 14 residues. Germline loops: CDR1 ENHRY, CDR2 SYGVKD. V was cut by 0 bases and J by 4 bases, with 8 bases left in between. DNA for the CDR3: TGTGCCATCAGTGAGTCCTCTATCCCAGATACGCAGTATTTT. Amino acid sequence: CAISESSIPDTQYF.